The present T cell receptor (beta chain) was sequenced within a study of OX40 agonist ivuxolimab in advanced cancers. Study as a whole: Dose-escalation patients' cancers were hepatocellular carcinoma, melanoma, renal cell or head and neck cancer. Three patients got partial responses; one had hepatocellular carcinoma and two had cutaneous melanoma.

As for this clone: Antigen specificity is unknown.

General study results and limits: In CD8+ T cells, expanded clones were on average more numerous than in CD4+. At doses 0.1 to 3.0 mg/kg, CD4+ and CD8+ clones expanded.

The germline CDR1 and CDR2 sequences are SGHTA and FQGNSA. The CDR3 sequence is 17 residues long. The V gene lost 1 base and the J gene lost 0 bases, with 13 bases spanning the gap. Some clones are missing from TCRdb's copy, which holds only in-frame ones; the method was immunoSEQ multiplex PCR. Found here are 70,000 to 80,000 clones, more than 75% of them singletons; the top ten hold under 0.8%. The sample was CD4+ or CD8+ T cells sorted from blood, taken in a trial of the OX40 agonist ivuxolimab. The receptor's source is an adult with an advanced solid tumor such as melanoma, head and neck, liver or kidney cancer. V usage is TRBV7-2 and J usage is TRBJ2-1, with D perhaps being TRBD1 or TRBD2 (5 bases each). The CDR3 loop reads CASSLVGTADSYNEQFF. For the CDR3, the DNA is TGTGCCAGCAGCTTAGTGGGGACGGCCGACTCCTACAATGAGCAGTTCTTC.